The next 29 T cell receptor beta chains were all read from a single sample in a study of response to subunit inactivated influenza vaccine. TCRdb itself ran the RT-PCR reads through MiXCR, one entry per CDR3 protein. Of hundreds of thousands of distinct CDR3 sequences detected, approximately 7.6% appear once; the ten largest clones hold over 10%. Sequenced here: PBMCs from blood, sampled around 25 months after vaccination. The receptors stem from a man between 45 and 75 years old who received an inactivated influenza vaccine.

There are many counts of this clonotype. CDR3 amino acids: CSVEYKGQHTDTQYF. The CDR3 DNA reads as TGCAGCGTTGAGTACAAGGGACAGCACACAGATACGCAGTATTTT. This chain joins TRBV29-1 and TRBJ2-3; 7 nucleotides match TRBD1. This CDR3 contains 15 residues. V gave up 3 bases and J gave up 2 bases; unmatched junction bases: 8. The germline gives CDR1 SQVTM, CDR2 ANQGSEA.

This clonotype was observed many times. The genes are TRBV7-2 and TRBJ1-5; D is undetermined. The germline CDR1 and CDR2 sequences are SGHTA and FQGNSA. The V and J ends lost 1 base and 6 bases respectively, with 7 bases between them. The CDR3 totals 13 residues. CDR3 DNA sequence: TGTGCCAGCAGCTTAGAAGAGAGTCAGCCCCAGCATTTT. Translated, it gives CASSLEESQPQHF.

Many counts were recorded for this clonotype. This chain connects TRBV12-3 or TRBV12-4 to TRBJ2-7; D is unresolved. CDR3 size: 13 residues. The ends were cut back, 3 bases at V and 1 base at J, with 7 bases in the middle. The DNA of the CDR3 is TGTGCCAGCAGTTTTCACTTATCCTACGAGCAGTACTTC. Residues: CASSFHLSYEQYF.

V usage is TRBV15 and J usage is TRBJ2-1, with TRBD2 identical over 10 bases. Germline-derived CDR1 and CDR2 are LNHNV and YYDKDF (reference sequence). J gave up 1 base and V 5 bases, and 14 bases lay outside the gene matches. This CDR3 spans 19 amino acids. For the CDR3, the DNA is TGTGCCACCAGCGACTCCAGCGGGGGGGCCGTGAGATCCTACAATGAGCAGTTCTTC. This gives the protein CATSDSSGGAVRSYNEQFF.

The table lists this clonotype with many counts. This chain uses TRBV7-8 with TRBJ1-2; the D is unclear. Germline CDR1 SGHVS, CDR2 FQNEAQ. This CDR3 spans 14 amino acids. V was trimmed by 1 base and J by 2 bases, leaving 8 bases between them. CDR3 amino acids: CASSLDAVNYGYTF. DNA of the CDR3: TGTGCCAGCAGCTTAGATGCGGTAAACTATGGCTACACCTTC.

This clonotype was recorded many times. This chain connects TRBV5-1 to TRBJ2-7; TRBD1 agrees at 8 bases. The CDR3 loop spans 13 amino acids. Looked up from germline, CDR1 is SGHRS and CDR2 is YFSETQ. V shed 4 bases and J 3 bases; nucleotides not matched to a gene: 3. The CDR3 region has the DNA TGCGCCAGCAGCAAGGGACAGGACTACGAGCAGTACTTC. The encoded protein is CASSKGQDYEQYF.

This sequence joins TRBV7-2 and TRBJ1-6; a possible D gene is TRBD1 (6 bases). Trimming took 10 bases from V and 10 from J, leaving 17 bases between them. Germline values: CDR1 SGHTA, CDR2 FQGNSA. The CDR3 contains 13 residues. The CDR3, as DNA: TGTGCCATTTCCCAGGGACACGGATCACCCCTCCACTTT. Protein sequence: CAISQGHGSPLHF. The full variable domain, in which reference TRBV7-2 and TRBJ1-6 provide the parts outside the CDR3, is GAGVSQSPSNKVTEKGKDVELRCDPISGHTALYWYRQSLGQGLEFLIYFQGNSAPDKSGLPSDRFSAERTGGSVSTLTIQRTQQEDSAVYLCAISQGHGSPLHFGNGTRLTVT.

The rearrangement uses TRBV20-1 and TRBJ1-5; the match to TRBD1 covers 8 bases. The CDR3 consists of 15 residues. In germline, CDR1 is DFQATT, CDR2 SNEGSKA (reference sequence). After removal of 1 base from V and 2 bases from J, the junction contained 4 bases not matched to a gene. DNA for the CDR3: TGCAGTGCTAGAGCCCCGGGACAGGGCAATCAGCCCCAGCATTTT. It codes for CSARAPGQGNQPQHF.

This clonotype has a count of ten or more. This rearrangement joins TRBV6-5 to TRBJ2-1, with D perhaps matching TRBD1 (5 bases). CDR1 MNHEY and CDR2 SVGAGI come from the germline V gene. The CDR3 covers 16 residues. Between the trimmed V and J ends, which lost 4 bases and 8 bases, there was a span of 21 bases. CDR3 loop: CASSFLRVTQNDEQFF. CDR3 in DNA: TGTGCCAGCAGTTTCCTCAGGGTAACTCAGAACGATGAGCAGTTCTTC.

The CDR3 DNA reads as TGCAGTGCTAGAGATCTCCGGGACGGGAACAATGAGCAGTTCTTC. Translation gives CSARDLRDGNNEQFF. The gene calls are TRBV20-1 and TRBJ2-1; D could derive from TRBD1 or TRBD2 (5 bases each). This CDR3 region has 15 residues. CDR1 DFQATT and CDR2 SNEGSKA come from the germline V gene (reference sequence). Trimming removed 0 bases from V and 5 bases from J, with 14 bases in between.

This clonotype was seen ten or more times. This chain joins TRBV25-1 and TRBJ2-7, with 11 bases identical to TRBD2. Unmatched junction bases numbered 2, after V lost 4 bases and J lost 0 bases. CDR1 and CDR2 from the germline V gene are MGHDK and SYGVNS. This CDR3 is built from 15 residues. This CDR3 is CASSASGRSSYEQYF. The CDR3 coding sequence is TGTGCCAGCAGTGCTAGCGGGAGGTCCTCCTACGAGCAGTACTTC.

This clonotype was seen ten or more times. The CDR3 region has the DNA TGCAGTGCTAGAGACATGGCTGGGAGCACTGAAGCTTTCTTT. Translating gives CSARDMAGSTEAFF. The genes are TRBV20-1 and TRBJ1-1; D remains ambiguous. CDR1 and CDR2 (germline): DFQATT, SNEGSKA (reference sequence). This CDR3 has 14 amino acids. The V and J ends lost 0 bases and 4 bases respectively, with 12 bases between them.

The chain has TRBV20-1 and TRBJ2-3; 8 bases fit TRBD2. With V trimmed by 6 bases and J by 6 bases, 26 bases remained unmatched. This CDR3 contains 19 residues. Germline values: CDR1 DFQATT, CDR2 SNEGSKA (reference sequence). The CDR3 DNA reads as TGCAGTGCACTGGGGGGAGCGGGGGACTTGGGGTCTTCTATTGATACGCAGTATTTT. Its translation is CSALGGAGDLGSSIDTQYF.

The CDR3 coding sequence is TGTGCCAGCAGCGATACAGGGTTGGGTCAGCCCCAGCATTTT. Its protein is CASSDTGLGQPQHF. This chain links TRBV2 with TRBJ1-5; TRBD1 might be the D (6 bases). The CDR3 spans 14 residues. Germline V CDR1 and CDR2: SNHLY, FYNNEI. Trimming took 6 bases from V and 6 from J, leaving 15 bases between them.

This clonotype occurred many times. This rearrangement joins TRBV6-1 to TRBJ2-1; 7 bases match TRBD1. V lost 3 bases, J lost 3 bases, and 5 bases stayed unmatched. The CDR3 runs 15 residues. Germline V gene lookup returns CDR1 MNHNS and CDR2 SASEGT. CDR3 DNA: TGTGCCAGCAGTGATACAGGGGCCTTCTACAATGAGCAGTTCTTC. This encodes CASSDTGAFYNEQFF.

At least ten counts were recorded for this clonotype. The rearrangement uses TRBV6-5 and TRBJ2-7; the match to TRBD2 covers 9 bases. Germline V CDR1 and CDR2: MNHEY, SVGAGI. Unmatched junction bases numbered 5, after V lost 0 bases and J lost 2 bases. The CDR3 is 16 residues long. The DNA for the CDR3 is TGTGCCAGCAGTTACTCCCAGACTAGCGGTACCTACGAGCAGTACTTC. Amino acids: CASSYSQTSGTYEQYF.

This clonotype appeared many times. The chain has TRBV20-1 and TRBJ2-3; 7 nucleotides agree with TRBD2. J gave up 6 bases and V 4 bases, and 16 bases lay outside the gene matches. Germline V gene data show CDR1 as DFQATT and CDR2 as SNEGSKA (reference sequence). The CDR3 extends over 16 amino acids. The CDR3: CSATVSLATSADTQYF. DNA of the CDR3: TGCAGTGCTACTGTTTCACTAGCGACCTCGGCGGATACGCAGTATTTT.

This rearrangement joins TRBV7-9 to TRBJ2-5; D may be TRBD1 (6 bases). Germline CDR1 is SEHNR and CDR2 is FQNEAQ (reference sequence). The V end lost 4 bases, the J end lost 1 base, and 13 bases lay between the germline ends. The CDR3 extends over 15 amino acids. CDR3 residues: CASSSSQGFQETQYF. In DNA form, the CDR3 reads TGTGCCAGCAGCTCTTCTCAGGGGTTCCAAGAGACCCAGTACTTC.

This clonotype was counted ten times or more. The CDR3, as DNA: TGCAGTGCTAGCCACCCCGGGCAGCCCCAGCATTTT. As protein: CSASHPGQPQHF. This chain uses TRBV20-1 with TRBJ1-5; the D is unclear. Germline CDR1 DFQATT, CDR2 SNEGSKA (reference sequence). Between the trimmed V and J ends, which lost 3 bases and 7 bases, there was a span of 10 bases. The CDR3 runs to 12 residues.

The chain uses TRBV12-3 or TRBV12-4 and TRBJ2-3; a weak D match, TRBD2 (6 bases). CDR3 length: 15 amino acids. The V gene lost 6 bases and the J gene lost 1 base, with 14 bases spanning the gap. The CDR3 loop is CASRLAPSGTDTQYF. CDR3 in DNA: TGTGCCAGCAGACTCGCGCCTAGCGGCACAGATACGCAGTATTTT.

This clonotype was observed a handful of times. The rearrangement links TRBV29-1 to TRBJ2-7; 7 nucleotides agree with TRBD2. The germline CDR1 and CDR2 sequences are SQVTM and ANQGSEA. The J segment lost 3 bases and the V segment lost 4 bases, leaving 6 bases of the junction unmatched. This CDR3 region has 13 residues. CDR3 residues: CSVGLGGGYEQYF. The CDR3 DNA sequence: TGCAGCGTTGGCCTAGGCGGGGGCTACGAGCAGTACTTC.

As to this clonotype: A read error may be the cause here, since a much bigger clone is one base away. The V gene is TRBV4-3, the J gene TRBJ2-3; D gene ambiguous. Germline V gives CDR1 LGHNA, CDR2 YSLEER. CDR3 size: 16 residues. The CDR3: CASSQDLQSAADTRYF. CDR3 DNA: TGCGCCAGCAGCCAAGATTTGCAATCGGCAGCAGATACGCGGTATTTT.

The rearrangement joins TRBV28 to TRBJ2-1; no clear D. Germline CDR1 reads MDHEN; CDR2 reads SYDVKM. CDR3 size: 16 residues. V dropped 2 bases and J dropped 8 bases, with 19 bases sitting between them. CDR3 DNA: TGTGCCAGCAGTTTAGTCGGACCTCTCCCCGGCGATGAGCAGTTCTTC. It codes for CASSLVGPLPGDEQFF.

This chain connects TRBV13 to TRBJ2-5, with D uncertain. From germline, CDR1 is PRHDT and CDR2 FYEKMQ (reference sequence). Deletions cut 5 bases from V and 0 bases from J, with 10 bases between. CDR3 length: 14 residues. DNA of the CDR3: TGTGCCAGCAGCATACAGAGAAACCAAGAGACCCAGTACTTC. It encodes CASSIQRNQETQYF.

This sequence joins TRBV12-3 or TRBV12-4 and TRBJ2-2; D not certain. Trimming took off 5 bases at V and 5 bases at J, with 9 bases between the two ends. The CDR3 loop spans 13 amino acids. The CDR3 sequence: CASSQHGTGELFF. The CDR3 DNA is TGTGCCAGCAGTCAGCACGGAACCGGGGAGCTGTTTTTT.

This clonotype was counted a few times. V is TRBV20-1 and J is TRBJ2-2; D remains ambiguous. The CDR3 runs to 12 residues. The germline V gene has CDR1 DFQATT and CDR2 SNEGSKA (reference sequence). V was trimmed by 0 bases and J by 3 bases, leaving 2 bases between them. CDR3 bases: TGCAGTGCTAGAGATCACACCGGGGAGCTGTTTTTT. This sequence encodes CSARDHTGELFF.

There are many counts of this clonotype. The V call is TRBV7-9, the J call TRBJ2-1; TRBD2 matches 10 bases. The ends lost 5 bases at V and 8 bases at J; junction bases unmatched: 12. The germline V gene has CDR1 SEHNR and CDR2 FQNEAQ (reference sequence). There are 16 residues in the CDR3. In nucleotides, the CDR3 is TGTGCCAGCAGCCCGATGAGCGGGAGGGCCTGGTATGAGCAGTTCTTC. It codes for CASSPMSGRAWYEQFF.

This clonotype came up many times. The chain uses TRBV4-3 and TRBJ2-1; no clear D. The germline V gene encodes CDR1 LGHNA and CDR2 YSLEER. V shed 3 bases and J shed 0 bases, with 9 bases lying between them. The CDR3 is 15 residues long. This CDR3 reads CASSQDGSSYNEQFF. The CDR3 bases are TGCGCCAGCAGCCAGGACGGTAGCTCCTACAATGAGCAGTTCTTC.

The chain recombines TRBV5-1 with TRBJ1-4; D not resolved. There are 13 residues in the CDR3. Germline CDR1 reads SGHRS; CDR2 reads YFSETQ. V was shortened by 4 bases and J by 5 bases, with 9 bases between the two germline ends. The CDR3 DNA follows: TGCGCCAGCAGCGACCCGGAGAATGAAAAACTGTTTTTT. It is translated as CASSDPENEKLFF.